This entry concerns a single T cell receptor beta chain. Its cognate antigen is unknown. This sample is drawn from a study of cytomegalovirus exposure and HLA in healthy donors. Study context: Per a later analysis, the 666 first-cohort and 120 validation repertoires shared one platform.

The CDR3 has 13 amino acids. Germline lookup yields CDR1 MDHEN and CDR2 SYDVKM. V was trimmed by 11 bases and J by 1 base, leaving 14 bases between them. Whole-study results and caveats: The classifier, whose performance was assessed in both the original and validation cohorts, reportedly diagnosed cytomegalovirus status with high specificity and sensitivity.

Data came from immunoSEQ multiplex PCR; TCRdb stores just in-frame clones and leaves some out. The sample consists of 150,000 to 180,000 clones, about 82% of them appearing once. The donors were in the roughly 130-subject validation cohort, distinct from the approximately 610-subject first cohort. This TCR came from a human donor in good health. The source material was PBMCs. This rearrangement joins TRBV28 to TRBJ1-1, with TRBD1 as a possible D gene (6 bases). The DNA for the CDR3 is TGTGCCGGCCTGGGGGGGCCGAACACTGAAGCTTTCTTT. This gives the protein CAGLGGPNTEAFF.